This T cell receptor (beta chain) was recorded in a study of blood T cell repertoires in COVID-19. V lost 0 bases and J lost 7, with 14 bases in between. Looked up from germline, CDR1 is SGHRS and CDR2 is YFSETQ. The CDR3 spans 14 residues. The repertoire was sequenced with immunoSEQ multiplex PCR; TCRdb's copy has only in-frame clones and lacks some. The repertoire holds fewer than 50,000 clones, with more than 70% as singletons. The specimen was peripheral blood. This chain joins TRBV5-1 and TRBJ2-7; possibly TRBD2 for D (6 bases). The sequence derives from a woman aged 80 or over with active or convalescent COVID-19. The CDR3 DNA reads TGCGCCAGCAGCTTGGCCGGGGCGGGGAGTGAGCAGTACTTC. Its translation is CASSLAGAGSEQYF.